The rows below give T cell receptor beta chains drawn from one sample of a study of T cell changes during pregnancy in multiple sclerosis. Profiled with immunoSEQ multiplex PCR; TCRdb holds only in-frame clones, not every one. The sample yields around 50,000 clones, about 95% seen once. The source material was CD8+ T cells from peripheral blood mononuclear cells, sampled in the first trimester of pregnancy. The receptor source for this set is a female donor with multiple sclerosis, enrolled in a pregnancy study. The CDR3 runs from the conserved cysteine through the conserved F or W. A D gene is named only where the DNA matches it firmly. A row's size may be missing; if present it is once, few, many or a size class.

clone_size d_call j_call v_call cdr3_aa cdr3_nt
. TRBD2 TRBJ2-3 TRBV5-6 CASSGLAENTQYF TGTGCCAGCAGTGGTCTAGCGGAAAATACGCAGTATTTT
. . TRBJ2-7 TRBV27 CASSSQDYEQYF TGTGCCAGCAGTTCACAGGATTACGAGCAGTACTTC
. . TRBJ2-3 TRBV4-1 CASKPRDFSTDTQYF TGCGCCAGCAAACCCCGGGACTTTAGCACAGATACGCAGTATTTT
. TRBD2 TRBJ2-3 TRBV5-1 CASSWTSSGYTDTQYF TGCGCCAGCAGCTGGACCTCTAGCGGGTACACAGATACGCAGTATTTT
. TRBD1 TRBJ1-1 TRBV27 CASTTTGANTEAFF TGTGCCAGCACCACGACAGGGGCGAACACTGAAGCTTTCTTT
. . TRBJ2-7 TRBV6-5 CASTPTEFSYEQYF TGTGCCAGCACCCCGACAGAGTTTTCCTACGAGCAGTACTTC
. . TRBJ1-2 TRBV7-8 CASSLALDSIDGYTF TGTGCCAGCAGCTTAGCGCTAGACTCTATTGACGGCTACACCTTC
. . TRBJ2-3 TRBV6-1 CASSPGREWVGTQYF TGTGCCAGCAGTCCGGGACGGGAGTGGGTAGGTACGCAGTATTTT
. . TRBJ2-1 TRBV7-9 CASSLAEQFF TGTGCCAGCAGCTTGGCAGAGCAGTTCTTC
once TRBD1 TRBJ1-1 TRBV9 CASSVGGGGGTEAFF TGTGCCAGCAGCGTAGGAGGGGGCGGAGGAACTGAAGCTTTCTTT
medium-sized . TRBJ2-7 TRBV28 CASMGTSGSQQYF TGTGCCAGCATGGGCACATCTGGGAGTCAGCAGTACTTC
. TRBD2 TRBJ2-3 TRBV11-2 CASSFRGRASTDTQYF TGTGCCAGCAGCTTTCGCGGGAGGGCGAGCACAGATACGCAGTATTTT
. TRBD2 TRBJ2-1 TRBV7-6 CASSATTSGRANEQFF TGTGCCAGCAGTGCAACTACTAGCGGGAGGGCCAATGAGCAGTTCTTC
. . TRBJ2-7 TRBV29-1 CSAEDGYEQYF TGCAGCGCCGAAGACGGCTACGAGCAGTACTTC
. . TRBJ2-2 TRBV6-5 CASSYSTDTGELFF TGTGCCAGCAGTTACTCGACAGATACCGGGGAGCTGTTTTTT
. TRBD2 TRBJ2-1 TRBV7-9 CASSPTSGSSYNEQFF TGTGCCAGCAGCCCGACTAGCGGGAGTTCCTACAATGAGCAGTTCTTC
. . TRBJ1-5 TRBV7-2 CASSLGLAYQPQHF TGTGCCAGCAGCTTAGGGTTAGCTTATCAGCCCCAGCATTTT
. . TRBJ2-7 TRBV21-1 CASTQTGGEQYF TGTGCCAGCACCCAAACGGGGGGGGAGCAGTACTTC
. . TRBJ2-7 TRBV7-8 CASSLEVALHYEQYF TGTGCCAGCAGCTTAGAGGTAGCCCTCCACTACGAGCAGTACTTC
. TRBD2 TRBJ2-1 TRBV5-6 CASSLVLAGGPYNEQFF TGTGCCAGCAGCTTGGTTCTAGCGGGAGGGCCGTACAATGAGCAGTTCTTC
. TRBD1 TRBJ1-2 TRBV30 CAWRQGANYGYTF TGTGCCTGGCGACAGGGGGCGAACTATGGCTACACCTTC
. TRBD2 TRBJ2-1 TRBV5-6 CASSLSSGGLGINEQFF TGTGCCAGCAGCTTGAGTAGCGGGGGGTTGGGTATTAATGAGCAGTTCTTC
once . TRBJ2-2 TRBV6-4 CAAPRTANTGELFF TGTGCCGCCCCTCGGACAGCGAACACCGGGGAGCTGTTTTTT
. TRBD1 TRBJ1-2 TRBV30 CAWSSGQGAPYGYTF TGTGCCTGGAGCTCGGGACAGGGGGCACCCTATGGCTACACCTTC
. TRBD2 TRBJ2-1 TRBV19 CASRDAETSLYNEQFF TGTGCCAGTAGGGACGCGGAGACTAGCCTATACAATGAGCAGTTCTTC
. . TRBJ2-7 TRBV30 CAWGRGYEQYF TGTGCCTGGGGCCGGGGCTACGAGCAGTACTTC
. . TRBJ1-3 TRBV4-1 CASSRGPAGAGNTIYF TGCGCCAGCAGCCGCGGTCCCGCAGGGGCTGGAAACACCATATATTTT
. . TRBJ1-2 TRBV5-1 CASSLSQGLNYGYTF TGCGCCAGCAGCTTGTCGCAGGGACTTAACTATGGCTACACCTTC
. . TRBJ1-1 TRBV27 CASSFSGDTEAFF TGTGCCAGCAGTTTTTCAGGGGACACTGAAGCTTTCTTT
. . TRBJ2-1 TRBV9 CASRDNNEQFF TGTGCCAGCAGAGACAACAATGAGCAGTTCTTC
. TRBD1 TRBJ1-4 TRBV4-3 CASSQMQGAFNEKLFF TGCGCCAGCAGCCAAATGCAGGGGGCGTTTAATGAAAAACTGTTTTTT
. . TRBJ2-2 TRBV5-4 CASMPGLRRTGELFF TGTGCCAGCATGCCGGGACTCCGGCGGACCGGGGAGCTGTTTTTT
once . TRBJ2-7 TRBV19 CASSMTGIYEQYF TGTGCCAGTAGTATGACCGGGATCTACGAGCAGTACTTC
. . TRBJ1-2 TRBV18 CASSPNLGLAGVGYGYTF TGTGCCAGCTCACCGAACCTCGGTTTAGCAGGGGTCGGCTATGGCTACACCTTC
. . TRBJ2-5 TRBV21-1 CASSKGRDKDQETQYF TGTGCCAGCAGCAAGGGCAGGGACAAGGACCAAGAGACCCAGTACTTC
. . TRBJ1-1 TRBV5-6 CASTYRTLNTEAFF TGTGCCAGCACCTACAGGACACTGAACACTGAAGCTTTCTTT
. . TRBJ1-1 TRBV19 CASSMRRATEAFF TGTGCCAGTAGTATGAGGAGGGCCACTGAAGCTTTCTTT
. . TRBJ1-2 TRBV7-9 CASSLPYRDGYTF TGTGCCAGCAGCTTACCGTACAGGGACGGCTACACCTTC
. TRBD1 TRBJ1-1 TRBV27 CASSSQGANTEAFF TGTGCCAGCAGTAGTCAGGGGGCGAACACTGAAGCTTTCTTT
once . TRBJ2-7 TRBV6-1 CASSEGSGTGSDEQYF TGTGCCAGCAGTGAAGGGTCGGGAACGGGGAGCGACGAGCAGTACTTC
. . TRBJ2-7 TRBV10-3 CAISDGEQYF TGTGCCATCAGTGACGGTGAGCAGTACTTC
. TRBD2 TRBJ2-1 TRBV27 CASSLSGSRAYNEQFF TGTGCCAGCAGTCTTAGCGGGAGTAGGGCCTACAATGAGCAGTTCTTC
. TRBD2 TRBJ2-3 TRBV28 CASSLWASGRALDTQYF TGTGCCAGCAGTTTATGGGCTAGCGGGAGGGCCCTAGATACGCAGTATTTT
. . TRBJ2-2 TRBV6-5 CASRGRKANTGELFF TGTGCCAGCAGGGGGAGGAAAGCGAACACCGGGGAGCTGTTTTTT
. TRBD1 TRBJ2-4 TRBV5-1 CASSLPTGQGEKAKNIQYF TGCGCCAGCAGCTTACCGACGGGACAGGGAGAGAAGGCCAAAAACATTCAGTACTTC
. TRBD1 TRBJ1-2 TRBV2 CAGKWAGGPYGYTF TGTGCCGGTAAATGGGCAGGGGGACCCTATGGCTACACCTTC
. . TRBJ2-5 TRBV21-1 CASSKEMLAGGQETQYF TGTGCCAGCAGCAAAGAAATGCTAGCGGGAGGCCAAGAGACCCAGTACTTC
. TRBD1 TRBJ1-2 TRBV27 CASSDRAYDGYTF TGTGCCAGCAGCGACAGGGCTTACGATGGCTACACCTTC
medium-sized . TRBJ2-1 TRBV7-9 CASSPAVGGGNEQFF TGTGCCAGCAGCCCCGCTGTGGGAGGGGGCAATGAGCAGTTCTTC
. TRBD2 TRBJ2-1 TRBV11-2 CASSLAGVGREQFF TGTGCCAGCAGTCTAGCGGGAGTAGGACGGGAGCAGTTCTTC
. . TRBJ1-2 TRBV25-1 CASSFGVDGYGYTF TGTGCCAGCAGTTTCGGGGTTGACGGCTATGGCTACACCTTC
. . TRBJ2-1 TRBV28 CASSRGLEQFF TGTGCCAGCAGTAGAGGACTGGAGCAGTTCTTC
. . TRBJ2-7 TRBV7-8 CASSPADSSYEQYF TGTGCCAGCAGCCCCGCGGACAGCTCCTACGAGCAGTACTTC